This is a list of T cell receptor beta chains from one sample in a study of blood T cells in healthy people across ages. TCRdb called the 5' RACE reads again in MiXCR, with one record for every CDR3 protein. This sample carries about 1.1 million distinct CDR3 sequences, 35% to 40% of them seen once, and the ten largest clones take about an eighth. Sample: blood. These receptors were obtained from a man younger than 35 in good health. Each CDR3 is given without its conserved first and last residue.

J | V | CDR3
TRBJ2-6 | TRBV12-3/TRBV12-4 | ASSLNLGSGANVLT
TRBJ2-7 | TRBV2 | ASSVGVLYEQY
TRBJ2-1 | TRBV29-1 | SVGVTYEQF
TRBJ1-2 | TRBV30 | AWSYQTGGYT
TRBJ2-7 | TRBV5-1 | ASSTQVSSCEQY
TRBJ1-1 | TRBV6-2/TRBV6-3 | ASTTVLNTEAF
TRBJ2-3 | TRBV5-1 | ASSRGQTSTDTQY
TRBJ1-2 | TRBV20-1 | SAMAGRTNYGYT
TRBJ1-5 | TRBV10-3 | AISESRDVSNQPQH
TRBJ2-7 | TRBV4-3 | ASSQEVGSGFYEQY
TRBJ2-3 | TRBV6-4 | ASSDRGGAADTQY
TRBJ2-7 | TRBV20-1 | SAKDSIYEQY
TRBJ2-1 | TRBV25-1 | ASSGQGQRHADNEQF
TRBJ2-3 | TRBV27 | ASRFIDTQY
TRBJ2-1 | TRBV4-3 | ASRSGTSQHNEQF
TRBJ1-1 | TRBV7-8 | ASSSLEEAF
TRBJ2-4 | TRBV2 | ASSERGRAKNIQY
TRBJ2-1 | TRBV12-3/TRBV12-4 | ASSLTLSYNEQF
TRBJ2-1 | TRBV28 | ASSLPPQGGEQF
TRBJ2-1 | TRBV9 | ASSVAAVYSYNEQF
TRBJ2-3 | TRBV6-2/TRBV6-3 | ASSRKGYYTDTQY
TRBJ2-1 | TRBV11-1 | ASSLTVGGNEQF
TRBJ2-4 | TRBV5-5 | ASSLLGDRGSKNIQY
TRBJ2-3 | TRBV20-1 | SATGTDKDTQY
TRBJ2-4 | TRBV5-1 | ASSAGPESAKNIQY
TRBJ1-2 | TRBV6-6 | ASSGNIQTNYGYT
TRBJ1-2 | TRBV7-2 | ASSLVGKEGYGYT
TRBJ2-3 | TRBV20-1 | SARDGSSTDTQY
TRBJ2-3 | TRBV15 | ATSPASGPADTQY
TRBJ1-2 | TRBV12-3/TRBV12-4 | ASSFWTSGDYGYT
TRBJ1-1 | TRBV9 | ASSAQGELGEAF
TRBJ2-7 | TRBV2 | AKTGTGTLYEQY
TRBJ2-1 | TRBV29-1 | SANANEQF
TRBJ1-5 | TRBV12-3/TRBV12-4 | ASSLRRVGQPQH
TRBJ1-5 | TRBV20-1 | SAHGTGGINQPQH
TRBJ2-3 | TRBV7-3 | ASSLNLLAGAETQY
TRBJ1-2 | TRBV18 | ASSPLSSRRYGYT
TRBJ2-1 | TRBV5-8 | ASSPRLAGGSYNEQF
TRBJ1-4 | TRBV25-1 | ASSEVGSTTNEKLF